These T cell receptor beta chains were read from a single sample in a study of shared clonotypes between healthy human individuals. TCRdb's copy holds only in-frame clones and misses some; the assay was immunoSEQ multiplex PCR. The sample includes roughly 2.1 million clones, more than 85% of them seen just once. Sequenced: naive CD8+ T cells from PBMCs. These TCRs come from a young man in good health. Some clones in this sample may be carry-over from other donors' samples. Each CDR3 is given without its conserved first and last residue.

>TRBJ1-1|TRBV5-6
ASSLLMRGSEAF
>TRBJ2-1|TRBV7-9
ASLRDRGPEQF
>TRBJ2-5|TRBV5-1
ASSLMGQLQETQY
>TRBJ2-7|TRBV14
ASSQGRRGYEQY
>TRBJ2-7|TRBV27
ASSLYIGGSSYEQY
>TRBJ1-1|TRBV4-2
ASSQELGENTEAF
>TRBJ1-2|TRBV4-1
ASSQVAGITNYGYT
>TRBJ1-1|TRBV18
ASSPRERNTEAF
>TRBJ2-1|TRBV13
ASSSYLAYNEQF
>TRBJ2-7|TRBV7-9
ASSLIGDSYEQY
>TRBJ1-1|TRBV29-1
SSGGGTEAF
>TRBJ2-7|TRBV28
ASNLQGGAYEQY
>TRBJ2-1|TRBV19
ASTPGLAAYNEQF
>TRBJ1-5|TRBV5-1
ASSLGPGGRNQPQH
>TRBJ2-1|TRBV19
ASSWLAGGAQMYNEQF
>TRBJ2-7|TRBV5-6
ASSFGDSSYEQY
>TRBJ1-2|TRBV27
ASSLLGPNYGYT
>TRBJ2-1|TRBV27
ASSTQGASYNEQF
>TRBJ2-7|TRBV6-1
ASSEWAGTYEQY
>TRBJ1-1|TRBV5-1
ASSFRHGVPMNTEAF
>TRBJ2-7|TRBV7-9
ASSAVGGGAFYEQY
>TRBJ2-7|TRBV4-1
ASSQDLLTGSYEQY
>TRBJ2-3|TRBV27
ASGGEAREGPGEGDTQY
>TRBJ2-2|TRBV5-4
ASSATGELF
>TRBJ1-3|TRBV15
ATSRPRDGDSGNTIY
>TRBJ2-4|TRBV27
ASNPKGTSGLAKNIQY
>TRBJ2-1|TRBV27
ASSSGTSGPYNEQF
>TRBJ2-2|TRBV28
ASSARRGGTTHTGELF
>TRBJ2-4|TRBV29-1
SVEKVDLAKNIQY
>TRBJ2-1|TRBV18
ASSPPGGVAANEQF
>TRBJ2-5|TRBV28
ASSPGAQETQY
>TRBJ2-1|TRBV29-1
SVDPRRPGQF
>TRBJ2-7|TRBV4-1
ASSQDHGGRPYEQY
>TRBJ1-2|TRBV6-1
ASSEGAGAYDGYT
>TRBJ1-3|TRBV5-8
AQLRPRDDPGNTIY
>TRBJ1-5|TRBV15
ATQGGSNQPQH